One T cell receptor (beta chain) is described in this entry. The sample is drawn from a study of blood T cell repertoires in COVID-19. Participants spanned ages about 18 to 90 years and resided in 20 to 30 US areas. TCRdb's copy holds only in-frame clones and misses some; the assay was immunoSEQ multiplex PCR. The sample consists of about 180,000 clones, 80% of them appearing once. This receptor was obtained from a man aged 55 to 70 who had been exposed to COVID-19. Sequenced sample: PBMCs or T cells enriched from blood (not recorded which).

The DNA of the CDR3 is TGTGCCAGCCAACCCGGGACAGCTGAAGCTTTCTTT. This translates into CASQPGTAEAFF. This rearrangement joins TRBV25-1 to TRBJ1-1, with 7 bases identical to TRBD1. The trim removed 8 bases at V and 6 bases at J, leaving 6 bases unmatched. The germline CDR1 and CDR2 sequences are MGHDK and SYGVNS. The CDR3 is 12 residues long.